The clone carrying this T cell receptor beta chain was recorded once. This specimen belongs to a study of cytomegalovirus exposure and HLA in healthy donors. Across the study: The 95 to 150 validation repertoires, a later analysis reported, used the same platform as the roughly 710 first-cohort repertoires.

Generated by immunoSEQ multiplex PCR, the TCRdb table keeps only in-frame clones and is missing some. Of about 160,000 clones in the sample, approximately 96% were seen once. The TCR was taken from a woman in her late teens or twenties in good health and CMV-seronegative. The source material was PBMCs.

The CDR3 reads CASSYSQETQYF. CDR3 bases: TGTGCCAGCAGCTACTCCCAAGAGACCCAGTACTTC. V and J are TRBV5-4 and TRBJ2-5, with D uncertain. Between the trimmed V and J ends, which lost 3 bases and 1 base, there was a span of 4 bases. Germline V gene lookup returns CDR1 SGHNT and CDR2 YYREEE (reference sequence). The CDR3 length is 12 residues.